These 6 T cell receptor beta chains were all obtained from the same sample, sequenced in a study of glioma-infiltrating T cells (dated by TCRdb to 2016 to 2017). Sequencing was carried out with an Illumina MiSeq. TCR alpha and beta CDR3 regions were amplified with the iRepertoire nested amplicon-rescue multiplex PCR (arm-PCR) platform from RNA. The public reads were reanalyzed by TCRdb: fastp trimming at Q25, MiXCR alignment, in-frame beta chains only. Entries that share a CDR3 protein sequence are merged under the most common genes and DNA. This sample gives around 99,000 distinct CDR3 sequences in total; around 25% of them show up just once. Clones ranked in the top ten supply approximately 35% of the sample. The specimen was glioma tissue, nonneoplastic brain tissue, or PBMCs (not recorded which). These receptors came from a human donor with low-grade glioma or glioblastoma, undergoing nonglioma brain surgery, or in good health (not recorded which).

This clonotype was seen ten or more times. Here the CDR3 reads CASSDRFNQPQHF. For the CDR3, the DNA is TGTGCCAGTAGTGACAGATTCAATCAGCCCCAGCATTTT. The rearrangement uses TRBV19 and TRBJ1-5; tentative D call: TRBD1 (5 bases). Germline lookup yields CDR1 LNHDA and CDR2 SQIVND (reference sequence). The V end was cut by 5 bases, the J end by 3 bases, with 8 bases between. The CDR3 runs to 13 residues. Based on the CDR3 plus reference TRBV19 and TRBJ1-5, the full variable domain is DGGITQSPKYLFRKEGQNVTLSCEQNLNHDAMYWYRQDPGQGLRLIYYSQIVNDFQKGDIAEGYSVSREKKESFPLTVTSAQKNPTAFYLCASSDRFNQPQHFGDGTRLSIL.

Concerning this clonotype itself: It may be a read error: a sequence one base away is much more abundant. The rearrangement links TRBV7-2 to TRBJ1-3, with 7 bases lining up with TRBD1. There are 19 residues in the CDR3. Looked up from germline, CDR1 is SGHTA and CDR2 is FQGNSA. The CDR3 coding sequence is TGTGCCAGCAGCTTAGCCCTACTCTGGGACAGAGCCTCTGGAAACACCACATATTTT. Encoded protein: CASSLALLWDRASGNTTYF.

As to this clonotype: A much larger clone is a single base away; this may be a read error. The V call is TRBV6-6, the J call TRBJ2-6; D may correspond to TRBD1 or TRBD2 (5 bases each). The germline V gene has CDR1 MNHNY and CDR2 SVGAGI (reference sequence). The CDR3 has 16 amino acids. CDR3 sequence (DNA): TGTGCCAGCAGTTACTCGGCGGGCTCTGGGGCCAACGTCCTGGCTTTC. It specifies CASSYSAGSGANVLAF.

This clonotype was counted only a few times. The chain links TRBV12-3 or TRBV12-4 to TRBJ1-2; no reliable D call. This CDR3 is built from 14 residues. Trimming removed 4 bases from V and 1 base from J, with 10 bases in between. CDR3 sequence (DNA): TGTGCCAGCAGTTACGAGACCATTAACTATGGCTACACCTTC. Its translation is CASSYETINYGYTF.

The sample holds many counts of this clonotype. CDR3 coding DNA: TGTGCCAGCAGCTTAGTGCCTAGCGGACGTGTCCAGTACTTC. It translates to CASSLVPSGRVQYF. This rearrangement joins TRBV7-2 to TRBJ2-5, with 7 bases identical to TRBD2. V gave up 1 base and J gave up 10 bases; unmatched junction bases: 9. The CDR3 has 14 amino acids. The germline V gene has CDR1 SGHTA and CDR2 FQGNSA.

Details on this clonotype: A single base separates this from a much larger clone, so it may be a read error. The chain uses TRBV12-5 and TRBJ2-1; 7 nucleotides line up with TRBD1. CDR1 and CDR2 from the germline V gene are LGHNT and FRNRAP. CDR3 length equals 13 residues. Written as DNA, the CDR3 is TGTGCTAGTGGTCTTGGACAGGCGCCAGGGCAGTTATTC. It codes for CASGLGQAPGQLF.